The 18 T cell receptor beta chains below were found in one sample sequenced in a study of cytomegalovirus exposure and HLA in healthy donors. PCR primers comprised 60 Vbeta and 13 Jbeta primers. The assay was immunoSEQ multiplex PCR, and TCRdb's table has in-frame clones only and misses some. The sample yields about 84,000 clones, 85% to 90% seen once. Sequencing input: PBMCs. These receptors came from a man younger than 30 in good health and CMV-seronegative.

This clone was counted a single time. V gene TRBV19 combines with J gene TRBJ2-7; TRBD1 aligns across 9 bases. The CDR3 has 16 residues. V lost 3 bases and J lost 0; bases outside the gene matches: 6. The germline V gene has CDR1 LNHDA and CDR2 SQIVND (reference sequence). CDR3 coding DNA: TGTGCCAGTAGTATCTCAACAGGGGGCTACTCCTACGAGCAGTACTTC. Translated, it gives CASSISTGGYSYEQYF.

This chain joins TRBV29-1 and TRBJ2-3; D remains ambiguous. The V gene lost 3 bases and the J gene lost 2 bases, with 15 bases spanning the gap. In germline, CDR1 is SQVTM, CDR2 ANQGSEA. The length of the CDR3 is 15 residues. DNA for the CDR3: TGCAGCGTTGACCCCTCGTCGGGTCTCACAGATACGCAGTATTTT. Its translation is CSVDPSSGLTDTQYF.

Remarks on this clone: One end of the junction varies from germline; a read error may be responsible. This sequence joins TRBV7-2 and TRBJ2-1; TRBD2 matches at 7 bases. The V gene's germline CDR1 is SGHTA and CDR2 FQGNSA. The CDR3 covers 15 residues. The CDR3: CASSLGLAWYNEQLF. CDR3 bases: TGTGCCAGCAGCTTAGGACTAGCCTGGTACAATGAGCAGCTCTTC.

The chain combines TRBV7-9 with TRBJ2-7; 7 nucleotides match TRBD1. Germline CDR1 and CDR2: SEHNR and FQNEAQ (reference sequence). The CDR3 is made up of 14 amino acids. V shed 3 bases, J shed 0 bases, and the junction held 2 bases outside the gene matches. Here the CDR3 DNA reads TGTGCCAGCAGCTTTAGGGACAGCTCCTACGAGCAGTACTTC. Amino acids: CASSFRDSSYEQYF.

The J gene is TRBJ2-7, the V gene TRBV13; the D is unclear. V was trimmed by 7 bases and J by 6 bases, leaving 10 bases between them. Germline V gene sequence: CDR1 PRHDT, CDR2 FYEKMQ (reference sequence). CDR3 length: 11 amino acids. CDR3 sequence: CASTLIREQYF. CDR3 DNA: TGTGCCAGCACCCTAATACGCGAGCAGTACTTC.

This chain connects TRBV28 to TRBJ2-5; 9 nucleotides agree with TRBD1. The CDR3 extends over 16 amino acids. Germline V gene sequence: CDR1 MDHEN, CDR2 SYDVKM. V trimming: 6 bases; J trimming: 3 bases; junction bases outside the gene matches: 11. The CDR3 region has the DNA TGTGCCAGCAGCCCAAGGACAGGGGACCGGAAAGAGACCCAGTACTTC. This codes for CASSPRTGDRKETQYF.

The J gene is TRBJ2-3, the V gene TRBV9; a weak D match, TRBD2 (7 bases). V was shortened by 2 bases and J by 3 bases, with 16 bases between the two germline ends. The CDR3 is made up of 16 amino acids. Looked up from germline, CDR1 is SGDLS and CDR2 is YYNGEE. Written as DNA, the CDR3 is TGTGCCAGCAGCGTCGGGGGGCTCTCAGGGACAGATACGCAGTATTTT. As protein: CASSVGGLSGTDTQYF.

With regard to this clone: A junction end diverges from the germline sequence, so it may reflect a read error. This chain joins TRBV7-9 and TRBJ1-4; D is undetermined. This CDR3 has 16 amino acids. Germline V gene data show CDR1 as SEHNR and CDR2 as FQNEAQ (reference sequence). CDR3 bases: TGTTCCAGCAGCTTGGCCCCGCGGGGTCGAAATGAAAAACTGTTTTTT. This sequence encodes CSSSLAPRGRNEKLFF.

The chain uses TRBV7-9 and TRBJ2-7; 7 bases match TRBD1. The germline V gene has CDR1 SEHNR and CDR2 FQNEAQ (reference sequence). V shed 4 bases, J shed 2 bases, and the junction held 11 bases outside the gene matches. The CDR3 length is 16 residues. DNA for the CDR3: TGTGCCAGCAGCTCGCGAGGGACAGCGAGGACCTACGAGCAGTACTTC. This translates into CASSSRGTARTYEQYF. Drawing the rest from reference TRBV7-9 and TRBJ2-7, the complete variable domain is DTGVSQNPRHKITKRGQNVTFRCDPISEHNRLYWYRQTLGQGPEFLTYFQNEAQLEKSRLLSDRFSAERPKGSFSTLEIQRTEQGDSAMYLCASSSRGTARTYEQYFGPGTRLTVT.

The rearrangement joins TRBV19 to TRBJ2-7; perhaps TRBD1 as D (6 bases). This CDR3 has 15 amino acids. Germline loops: CDR1 LNHDA, CDR2 SQIVND (reference sequence). The ends were cut back, 5 bases at V and 0 bases at J, with 14 bases in the middle. CDR3 residues: CASSSPGHGSYEQYF. CDR3 in DNA: TGTGCCAGTAGTTCCCCGGGACATGGCTCCTACGAGCAGTACTTC.

V gene TRBV5-4 combines with J gene TRBJ2-3; 10 positions agree with TRBD2. This CDR3 contains 20 residues. J gave up 0 bases and V 4 bases, and 17 bases lay outside the gene matches. The germline V gene has CDR1 SGHNT and CDR2 YYREEE (reference sequence). The CDR3 DNA reads as TGTGCCAGCAGCGGAAGAGCGGGACTAGCGCAAAGGCAAAGCACAGATACGCAGTATTTT. Its protein product is CASSGRAGLAQRQSTDTQYF.

This chain uses TRBV5-5 with TRBJ2-3; 10 bases map to TRBD1. There are 15 residues in the CDR3. Losses at the gene ends were 4 bases for V and 0 bases for J; bases not matched to a gene: 2. The germline gives CDR1 SGHKS, CDR2 YYEKEE (reference sequence). DNA of the CDR3: TGTGCCAGCAGCCGGGACAGGGGAAGCACAGATACGCAGTATTTT. Translation gives CASSRDRGSTDTQYF.

The genes are TRBV9 and TRBJ2-2; the match to TRBD2 covers 9 bases. Trimming at V came to 5 bases and at J to 0 bases, leaving 2 bases not matched to a gene. This CDR3 has 15 amino acids. Germline V gene sequence: CDR1 SGDLS, CDR2 YYNGEE. The chain's CDR3 is CASSPSGANTGELFF. DNA of the CDR3: TGTGCCAGCAGTCCTAGCGGGGCGAACACCGGGGAGCTGTTTTTT.

The V gene is TRBV11-1, the J gene TRBJ2-2; maybe TRBD1 (5 bases). The germline V and J ends were trimmed by 3 bases and 3 bases, with 8 bases remaining between them. The V gene's germline CDR1 is SGHAT and CDR2 FQDESV (reference sequence). This CDR3 has 14 amino acids. CDR3 protein: CASSFQGYTGELFF. Written as DNA, the CDR3 is TGTGCCAGCAGCTTCCAGGGTTACACCGGGGAGCTGTTTTTT.

V usage is TRBV27 and J usage is TRBJ1-1; TRBD1 matches 7 bases. The CDR3 is made up of 12 amino acids. Looked up from germline, CDR1 is MNHEY and CDR2 is SMNVEV (reference sequence). After removal of 4 bases from V and 8 bases from J, the junction contained 4 bases not matched to a gene. The CDR3 nucleotides are TGTGCCAGCAGTTCCCGGACAGGCGAAGCTTTCTTT. This codes for CASSSRTGEAFF.

V gene TRBV28 combines with J gene TRBJ1-5, with D possibly being TRBD1 (5 bases). This CDR3 comprises 15 residues. The V gene's germline CDR1 is MDHEN and CDR2 SYDVKM. V lost 6 bases to trimming and J lost 0 bases, with 12 bases between them. CDR3 loop: CASRGGAVSNQPQHF. CDR3 nucleotide sequence: TGTGCCAGCAGAGGCGGGGCGGTTAGCAATCAGCCCCAGCATTTT.

This rearrangement joins TRBV7-9 to TRBJ1-6; D call uncertain. CDR3 length: 15 residues. Germline loops: CDR1 SEHNR, CDR2 FQNEAQ (reference sequence). Trimming cost V 4 bases and J 7 bases, with 14 bases left between them. The CDR3 loop reads CASSSSGSPNSPLHF. As DNA, the CDR3 is TGTGCCAGCAGCTCGTCAGGCTCTCCAAATTCACCCCTCCACTTT.

This clone was seen a few times. The chain is built from TRBV30 and TRBJ1-3; TRBD1 might be the D (6 bases). From germline, CDR1 is GTSNPN and CDR2 SVGIG (reference sequence). The length of the CDR3 is 13 residues. Trimming removed 4 bases at V and 5 bases at J, with 12 bases between. The CDR3, as DNA: TGTGCCTGGAACAGGGAACAACGAAACACCATATATTTT. This translates into CAWNREQRNTIYF.